A selection of T cell receptor beta chains follows, all from one sample in a study of cytomegalovirus exposure and HLA in healthy donors. Profiled with immunoSEQ multiplex PCR; TCRdb holds only in-frame clones, not every one. The sample yields fewer than 150,000 clones, over 75% seen once. What was sequenced was PBMCs. The receptors derive from a female donor in good health and CMV-seronegative. Both conserved end residues are part of each CDR3. Fields, in order: clone size, J gene, D gene, V gene, CDR3 protein, CDR3 DNA. The D gene is left open where the match is weak. Rows give clone size only sometimes, using once, few, many, or a class for an expanded clone.

once TRBJ2-7 TRBD2 TRBV2 CASRPRGLADHYEQYF TGTGCCAGCAGGCCGCGCGGACTAGCGGATCACTACGAGCAGTACTTC
few TRBJ2-5 TRBD2 TRBV5-4 CASSPNGLAGLQETQYF TGTGCCAGCAGCCCAAACGGACTAGCGGGATTGCAAGAGACCCAGTACTTC
NA TRBJ2-1 NA TRBV9 CASSVGQGTLNEQFF TGTGCCAGCAGCGTAGGGCAGGGAACGTTGAATGAGCAGTTCTTC
NA TRBJ2-5 TRBD2 TRBV5-4 CASSSEREPKETQYF TGTGCCAGCAGCTCTGAGCGGGAGCCCAAAGAGACCCAGTACTTC
NA TRBJ2-3 NA TRBV7-9 CASSVTRNTDTQYF TGTGCCAGCAGCGTCACTAGGAACACAGATACGCAGTATTTT
NA TRBJ2-1 TRBD2 TRBV4-1 CASSGTSGGHNEQFF TGCGCCAGCAGTGGGACTAGCGGGGGGCACAATGAGCAGTTCTTC
NA TRBJ2-7 TRBD2 TRBV7-9 CSSSFRLAGIYEQYF TGTTCCAGCAGCTTCAGACTAGCGGGGATCTACGAGCAGTACTTC
NA TRBJ1-1 NA TRBV6-5 CASSYEARAFF TGTGCCAGCAGTTACGAGGCTCGAGCTTTCTTT
NA TRBJ2-7 TRBD1 TRBV6-5 CASSYRDRAYEQYF TGTGCCAGCAGTTACCGGGACAGAGCCTACGAGCAGTACTTC
NA TRBJ1-4 NA TRBV2 CASSGSRGGDEKLFF TGTGCCAGCAGTGGGAGCAGGGGTGGGGATGAAAAACTGTTTTTT
many TRBJ2-7 TRBD2 TRBV6-5 CASRKGLEGLGEYF TGTGCCAGCAGAAAGGGACTAGAGGGGCTAGGAGAGTACTTC
NA TRBJ1-1 NA TRBV12-2 CASRRTGEQAFF TGTGCAAGTCGCCGGACAGGGGAACAAGCTTTCTTT
once TRBJ2-5 NA TRBV20-1 CSARQETQYF TGCAGTGCGCGTCAAGAGACCCAGTACTTC
NA TRBJ2-5 NA TRBV27 CASSAGGTQYF TGTGCCAGCAGTGCAGGTGGGACCCAGTACTTC
NA TRBJ1-5 NA TRBV10-3 CAIRMDSNSNQPQHF TGTGCCATCAGGATGGACAGTAATAGCAATCAGCCCCAGCATTTT
NA TRBJ1-2 NA TRBV6-6 CASSPDRSYGYTF TGTGCCAGCAGCCCCGACAGGTCCTATGGCTACACCTTC
NA TRBJ1-3 NA TRBV4-1 CASSHPGGNTIYF TGCGCCAGCAGCCACCCAGGGGGAAACACCATATATTTT
NA TRBJ2-1 NA TRBV11-2 CASSSTTERGRYNEQFF TGTGCCAGCAGCTCCACGACTGAGCGAGGGAGGTACAATGAGCAGTTCTTC
once TRBJ1-2 NA TRBV11-3 CASSTGTGYGYTF TGTGCCAGCAGCACCGGGACTGGGTATGGCTACACCTTC
NA TRBJ2-1 NA TRBV25-1 CASTSPKNEQFF TGTGCCAGCACATCCCCTAAGAATGAGCAGTTCTTC
NA TRBJ1-4 NA TRBV10-3 CAISPGQLLATNEKLFF TGTGCCATCAGTCCCGGACAGTTACTTGCAACTAATGAAAAACTGTTTTTT
NA TRBJ2-7 NA TRBV2 CASSEFQTYEQYF TGTGCCAGCAGTGAGTTTCAGACCTACGAGCAGTACTTC
NA TRBJ1-5 TRBD1 TRBV6-6 CASSQQGGDQPQHF TGTGCCAGCAGTCAACAGGGGGGGGATCAGCCCCAGCATTTT
NA TRBJ1-1 NA TRBV6-1 CASRIYRGPDTEAFF TGTGCCAGCAGGATCTACCGCGGCCCGGACACTGAAGCTTTCTTT
NA TRBJ1-4 TRBD1 TRBV4-2 CASSQEQGASEKLFF TGTGCCAGCAGCCAAGAACAGGGGGCGAGTGAAAAACTGTTTTTT
NA TRBJ1-1 NA TRBV28 CGYRENTEAFF TGTGGATACAGGGAAAACACTGAAGCTTTCTTT
NA TRBJ1-2 NA TRBV30 CAWSVGQPEYGYTF TGTGCCTGGAGTGTAGGACAGCCGGAGTATGGCTACACCTTC
NA TRBJ2-5 TRBD2 TRBV25-1 CASSPYPGLAEETQYF TGTGCCAGCAGCCCCTACCCGGGACTAGCGGAAGAGACCCAGTACTTC
NA TRBJ2-1 TRBD2 TRBV5-4 CASSGTSGRTPQSAEQFF TGTGCCAGCAGCGGGACTAGCGGGAGGACACCCCAATCGGCTGAGCAGTTCTTC
NA TRBJ1-2 NA TRBV27 CASSLWGGDHGYTF TGTGCCAGCAGTTTATGGGGGGGGGATCATGGCTACACCTTC
NA TRBJ2-1 TRBD2 TRBV9 CASSVRLASGRPNEQFF TGTGCCAGCAGCGTAAGGCTAGCTAGCGGGAGACCCAATGAGCAGTTCTTC
NA TRBJ2-2 NA TRBV19 CASSIPLPNTGELFF TGTGCCAGTAGTATACCTCTACCGAACACCGGGGAGCTGTTTTTT
NA TRBJ2-2 NA TRBV9 CASSVQLVTNTGELFF TGTGCCAGCAGCGTACAGCTAGTCACTAACACCGGGGAGCTGTTTTTT
NA TRBJ2-2 TRBD2 TRBV4-1 CASSQFGGGGTGELFF TGCGCCAGCAGCCAATTCGGGGGGGGCGGAACCGGGGAGCTGTTTTTT
NA TRBJ1-5 TRBD1 TRBV15 CATSRSTGTGNQPQHF TGTGCCACCAGCAGGTCTACCGGGACAGGGAATCAGCCCCAGCATTTT